This T cell receptor (beta chain) is from a study of identical twins. Whole-study findings and limits: With abundant cord blood beta clonotypes, insertions were fewer; memory repertoires showed no such pattern.

V lost 1 base, J lost 11 bases, and 7 bases lay in between. This CDR3 comprises 11 residues. The V gene's germline CDR1 is SGHRS and CDR2 YFSETQ. On this clonotype: Its antigen remains unidentified.

Template switching added a universal primer site, and cDNA bore unique molecular identifiers. TCRdb independently ran MiXCR on the 5' RACE reads; one entry per CDR3 protein. The repertoire holds about 920,000 distinct CDR3 sequences, with roughly an eighth as singletons. The sample was also reused in another study, on yellow fever vaccine responses in identical twins.

This TCR was recovered from a woman aged 18-29 years in good health. J is TRBJ2-1 and V is TRBV5-1; D is undetermined. The material sequenced was PBMCs. The CDR3 nucleotides are TGCGCCAGCAGCTTGCCAGGAAAGCAGTTCTTC. Translated, it gives CASSLPGKQFF.